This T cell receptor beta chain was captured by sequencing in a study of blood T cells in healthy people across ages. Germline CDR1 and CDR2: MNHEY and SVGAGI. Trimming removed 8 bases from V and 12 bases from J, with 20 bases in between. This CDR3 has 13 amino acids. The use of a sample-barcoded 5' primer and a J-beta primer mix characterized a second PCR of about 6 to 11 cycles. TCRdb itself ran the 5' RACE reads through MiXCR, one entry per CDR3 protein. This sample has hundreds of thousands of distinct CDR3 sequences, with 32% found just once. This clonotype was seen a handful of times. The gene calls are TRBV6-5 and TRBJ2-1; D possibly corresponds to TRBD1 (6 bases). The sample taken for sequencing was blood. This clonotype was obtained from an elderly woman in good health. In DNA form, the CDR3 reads TGTGCCAGCGTTTACTCCGGACAGAAGGGGCAGTTCTTC. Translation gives CASVYSGQKGQFF.